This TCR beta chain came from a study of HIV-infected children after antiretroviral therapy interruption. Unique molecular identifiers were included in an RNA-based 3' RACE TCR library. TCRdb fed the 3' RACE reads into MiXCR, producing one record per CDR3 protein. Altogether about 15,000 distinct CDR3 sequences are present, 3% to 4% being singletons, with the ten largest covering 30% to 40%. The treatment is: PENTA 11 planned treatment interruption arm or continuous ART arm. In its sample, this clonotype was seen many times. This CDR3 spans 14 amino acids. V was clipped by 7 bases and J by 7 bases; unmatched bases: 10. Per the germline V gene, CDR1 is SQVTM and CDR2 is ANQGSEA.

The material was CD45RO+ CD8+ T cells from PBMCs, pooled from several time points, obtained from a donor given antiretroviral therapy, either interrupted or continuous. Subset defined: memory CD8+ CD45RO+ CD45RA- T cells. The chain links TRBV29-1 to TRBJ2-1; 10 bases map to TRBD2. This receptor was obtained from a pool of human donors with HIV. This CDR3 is CSAEQSGGANEQFF. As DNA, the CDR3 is TGCAGCGCCGAGCAGAGCGGGGGGGCGAATGAGCAGTTCTTC.